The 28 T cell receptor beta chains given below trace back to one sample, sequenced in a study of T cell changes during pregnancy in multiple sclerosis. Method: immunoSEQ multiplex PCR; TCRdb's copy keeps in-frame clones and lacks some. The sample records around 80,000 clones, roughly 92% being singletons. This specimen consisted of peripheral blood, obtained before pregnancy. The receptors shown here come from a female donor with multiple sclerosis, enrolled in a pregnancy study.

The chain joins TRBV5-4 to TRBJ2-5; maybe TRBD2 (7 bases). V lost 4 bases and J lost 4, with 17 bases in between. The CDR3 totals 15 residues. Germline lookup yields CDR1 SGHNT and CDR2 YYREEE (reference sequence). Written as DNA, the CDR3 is TGTGCCAGCAGCCCGCACGGGGGGCGGGGAGAGACCCAGTACTTC. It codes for CASSPHGGRGETQYF.

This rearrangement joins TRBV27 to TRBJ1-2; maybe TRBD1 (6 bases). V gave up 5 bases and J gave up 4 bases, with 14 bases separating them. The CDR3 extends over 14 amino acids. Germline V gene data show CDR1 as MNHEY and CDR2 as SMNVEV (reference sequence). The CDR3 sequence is CASSPGTPFYGYTF. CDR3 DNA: TGTGCCAGCAGTCCAGGGACACCGTTCTATGGCTACACCTTC.

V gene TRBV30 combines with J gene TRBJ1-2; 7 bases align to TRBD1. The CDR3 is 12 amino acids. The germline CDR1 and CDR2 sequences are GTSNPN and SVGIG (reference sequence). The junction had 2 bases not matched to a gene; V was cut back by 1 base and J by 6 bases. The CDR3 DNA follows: TGTGCCTGGAGTGCTACAGGGGATGGCTACACCTTC. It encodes CAWSATGDGYTF.

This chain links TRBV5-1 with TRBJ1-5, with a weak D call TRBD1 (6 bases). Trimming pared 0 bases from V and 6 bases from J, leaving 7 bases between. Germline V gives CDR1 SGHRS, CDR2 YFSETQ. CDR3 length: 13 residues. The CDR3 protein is CASSLEGGQPQHF. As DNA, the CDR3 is TGCGCCAGCAGCTTGGAAGGGGGTCAGCCCCAGCATTTT.

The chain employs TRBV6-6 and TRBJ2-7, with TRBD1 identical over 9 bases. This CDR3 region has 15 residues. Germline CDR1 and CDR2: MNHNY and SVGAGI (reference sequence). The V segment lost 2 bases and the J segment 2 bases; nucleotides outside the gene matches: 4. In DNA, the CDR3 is TGTGCCAGCAGTTACGGGACAGGGCCCACCTACGAGCAGTACTTC. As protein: CASSYGTGPTYEQYF.

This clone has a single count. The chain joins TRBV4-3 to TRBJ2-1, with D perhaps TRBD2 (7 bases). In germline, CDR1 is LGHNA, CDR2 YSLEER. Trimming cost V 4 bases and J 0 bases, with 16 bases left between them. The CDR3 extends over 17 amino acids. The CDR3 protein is CASSPDVGGASYNEQFF. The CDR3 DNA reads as TGCGCCAGCAGCCCCGATGTTGGGGGGGCCTCCTACAATGAGCAGTTCTTC.

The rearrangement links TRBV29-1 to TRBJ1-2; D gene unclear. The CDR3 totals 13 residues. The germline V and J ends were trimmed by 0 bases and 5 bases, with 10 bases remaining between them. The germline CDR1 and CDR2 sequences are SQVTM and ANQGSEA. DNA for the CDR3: TGCAGCGTTGAAGATCCCGGAGAGTATGGCTACACCTTC. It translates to CSVEDPGEYGYTF.

Here the CDR3 reads CASSPQAGLKNIQYF. CDR3 sequence (DNA): TGTGCCAGCAGCCCCCAGGCAGGGCTGAAAAACATTCAGTACTTC. The V call is TRBV7-3, the J call TRBJ2-4; maybe TRBD1 (5 bases). Trimming took off 5 bases at V and 4 bases at J, with 15 bases between the two ends. Looked up from germline, CDR1 is SGHTA and CDR2 is FQGTGA. The CDR3 has 15 amino acids.

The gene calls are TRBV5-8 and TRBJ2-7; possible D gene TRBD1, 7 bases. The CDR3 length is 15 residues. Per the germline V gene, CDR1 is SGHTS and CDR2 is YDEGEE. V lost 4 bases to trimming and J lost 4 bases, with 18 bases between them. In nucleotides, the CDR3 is TGTGCCAGCAGCCAAAGGGGGCAGGCGGGGTACGAGCAGTACTTC. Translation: CASSQRGQAGYEQYF.

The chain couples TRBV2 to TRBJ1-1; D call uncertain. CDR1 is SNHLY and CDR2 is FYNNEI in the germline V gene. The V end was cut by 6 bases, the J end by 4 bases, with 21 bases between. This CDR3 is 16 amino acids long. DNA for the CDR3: TGTGCCAGCAGCCTAGAAGCTCTTTCTATAGCCACTGAAGCTTTCTTT. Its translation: CASSLEALSIATEAFF.

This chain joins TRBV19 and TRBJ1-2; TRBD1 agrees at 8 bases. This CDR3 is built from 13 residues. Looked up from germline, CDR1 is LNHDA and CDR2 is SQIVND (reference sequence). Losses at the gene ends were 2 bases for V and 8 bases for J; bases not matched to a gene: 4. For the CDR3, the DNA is TGTGCCAGTAGTATAATACAGGGGGGAGGCTACACCTTC. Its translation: CASSIIQGGGYTF.

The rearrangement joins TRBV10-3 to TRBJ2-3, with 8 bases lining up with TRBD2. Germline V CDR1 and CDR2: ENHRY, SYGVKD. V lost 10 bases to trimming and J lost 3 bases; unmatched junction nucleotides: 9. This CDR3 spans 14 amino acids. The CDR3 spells CATGLAGGTDTQYF. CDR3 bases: TGTGCCACGGGGCTAGCGGGTGGTACAGATACGCAGTATTTT.

The CDR3 DNA is TGTGCCAGCAGCGATCTCCGGGAGGATCACGAGCAGTTCTTC. Its translation is CASSDLREDHEQFF. V gene TRBV6-5 combines with J gene TRBJ2-1; 7 nucleotides align to TRBD2. This CDR3 comprises 14 residues. CDR1 and CDR2 (germline): MNHEY, SVGAGI. V was clipped by 6 bases and J by 10 bases; unmatched bases: 12.

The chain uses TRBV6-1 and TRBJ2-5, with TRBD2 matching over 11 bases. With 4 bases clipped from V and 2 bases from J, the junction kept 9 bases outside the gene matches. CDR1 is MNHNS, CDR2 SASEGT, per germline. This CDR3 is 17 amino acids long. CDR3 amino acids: CASSASSGLAVQETQYF. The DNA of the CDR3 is TGTGCCAGCAGTGCTAGCTCGGGACTAGCGGTACAAGAGACCCAGTACTTC.

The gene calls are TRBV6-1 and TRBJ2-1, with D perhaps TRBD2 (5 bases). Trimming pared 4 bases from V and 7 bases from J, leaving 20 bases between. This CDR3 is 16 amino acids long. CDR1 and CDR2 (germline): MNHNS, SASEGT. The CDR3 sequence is CASSVAPAGEWNEQFF. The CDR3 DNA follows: TGTGCCAGCAGTGTGGCACCGGCGGGTGAGTGGAATGAGCAGTTCTTC.

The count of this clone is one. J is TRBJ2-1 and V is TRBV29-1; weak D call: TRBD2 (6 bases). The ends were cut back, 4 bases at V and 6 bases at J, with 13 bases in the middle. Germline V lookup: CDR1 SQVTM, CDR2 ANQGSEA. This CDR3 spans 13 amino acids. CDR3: CSVARTSFNEQFF. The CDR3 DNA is TGCAGCGTTGCCCGAACTAGCTTCAATGAGCAGTTCTTC.

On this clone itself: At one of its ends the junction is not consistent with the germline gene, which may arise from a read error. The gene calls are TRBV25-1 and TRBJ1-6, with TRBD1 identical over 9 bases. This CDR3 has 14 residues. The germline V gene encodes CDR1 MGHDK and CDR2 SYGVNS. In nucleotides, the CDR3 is TGTGCCAGCGGTGAGGACAGGGGTAATTCACCCCTCCACTTT. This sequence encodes CASGEDRGNSPLHF.

The CDR3 DNA sequence: TGTGCCAGCTCACCGAAGACAGGAGAACAAGAGACCCAGTACTTC. Amino acids: CASSPKTGEQETQYF. The chain is built from TRBV18 and TRBJ2-5, with a weak D call TRBD1 (6 bases). V lost 3 bases, J lost 2 bases, and 13 bases lay in between. CDR3 size: 15 residues. The germline V gene has CDR1 KGHSH and CDR2 LQKENI.

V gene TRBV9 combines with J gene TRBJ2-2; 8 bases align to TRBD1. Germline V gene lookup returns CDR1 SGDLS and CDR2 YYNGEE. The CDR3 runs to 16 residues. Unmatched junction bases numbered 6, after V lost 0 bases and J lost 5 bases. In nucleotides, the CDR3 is TGTGCCAGCAGCGTAGGCCCAGGGGGCTCAACCGGGGAGCTGTTTTTT. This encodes CASSVGPGGSTGELFF.

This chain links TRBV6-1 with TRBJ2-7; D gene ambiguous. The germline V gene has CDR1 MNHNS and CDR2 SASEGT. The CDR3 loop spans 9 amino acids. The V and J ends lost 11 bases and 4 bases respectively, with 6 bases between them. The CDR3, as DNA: TGTGCCGCCGGTTACGAGCAGTACTTC. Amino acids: CAAGYEQYF.

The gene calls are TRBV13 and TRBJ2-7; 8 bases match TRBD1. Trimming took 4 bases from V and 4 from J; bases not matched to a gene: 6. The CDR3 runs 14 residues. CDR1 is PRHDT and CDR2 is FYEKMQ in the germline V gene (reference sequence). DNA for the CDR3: TGTGCCAGCAGCTCTAGACAGGGGAGGTACGAGCAGTACTTC. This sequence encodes CASSSRQGRYEQYF.

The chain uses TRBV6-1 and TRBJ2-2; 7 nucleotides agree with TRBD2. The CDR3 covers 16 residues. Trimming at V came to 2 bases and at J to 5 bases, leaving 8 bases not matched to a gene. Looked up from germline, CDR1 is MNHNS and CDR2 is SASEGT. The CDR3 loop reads CASSEIAGAGTGELFF. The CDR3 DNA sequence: TGTGCCAGCAGTGAAATTGCGGGAGCTGGGACCGGGGAGCTGTTTTTT.

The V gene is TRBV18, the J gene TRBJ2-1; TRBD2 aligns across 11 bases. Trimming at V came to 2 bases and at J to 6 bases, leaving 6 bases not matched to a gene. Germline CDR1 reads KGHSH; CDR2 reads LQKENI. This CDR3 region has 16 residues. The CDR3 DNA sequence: TGTGCCAGCTCACCATTAGCGGGAGGGCCCTCCAATGAGCAGTTCTTC. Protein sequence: CASSPLAGGPSNEQFF.

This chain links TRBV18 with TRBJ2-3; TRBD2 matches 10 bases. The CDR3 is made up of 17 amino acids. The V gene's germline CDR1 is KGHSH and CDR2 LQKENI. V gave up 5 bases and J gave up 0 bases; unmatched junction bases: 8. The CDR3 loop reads CASSSRPGLASTDTQYF. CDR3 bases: TGTGCCAGCTCATCCCGCCCGGGACTAGCGAGCACAGATACGCAGTATTTT.

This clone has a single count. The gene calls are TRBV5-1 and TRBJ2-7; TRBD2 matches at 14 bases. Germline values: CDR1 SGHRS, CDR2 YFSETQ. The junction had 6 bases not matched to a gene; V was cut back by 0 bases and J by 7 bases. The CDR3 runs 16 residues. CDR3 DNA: TGCGCCAGCAGCTTGGGACTAGCGGGAGGGCCGAGGGAGCAGTACTTC. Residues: CASSLGLAGGPREQYF.

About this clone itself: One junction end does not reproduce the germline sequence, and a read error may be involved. The CDR3 bases are TGTGCCAGCAGCCCGGGGGATTACGGGCAGTACTTC. This encodes CASSPGDYGQYF. This chain links TRBV5-6 with TRBJ2-7; D might be TRBD2 (6 bases). There are 12 residues in the CDR3. Per the germline V gene, CDR1 is SGHDT and CDR2 is YYEEEE.

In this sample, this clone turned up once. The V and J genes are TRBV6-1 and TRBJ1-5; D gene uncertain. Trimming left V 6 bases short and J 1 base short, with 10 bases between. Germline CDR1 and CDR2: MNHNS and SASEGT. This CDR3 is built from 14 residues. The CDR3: CASRATGSNQPQHF. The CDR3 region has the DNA TGTGCCAGCAGAGCGACTGGGAGCAATCAGCCCCAGCATTTT.

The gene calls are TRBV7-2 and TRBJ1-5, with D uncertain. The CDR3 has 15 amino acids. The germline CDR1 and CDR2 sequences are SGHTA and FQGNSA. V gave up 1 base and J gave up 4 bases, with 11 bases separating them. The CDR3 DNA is TGTGCCAGCAGCTTAGGGGCCGGCAGGAATCAGCCCCAGCATTTT. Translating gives CASSLGAGRNQPQHF.